Included here is one TCR beta chain sequence, with context. No infections or other immune events were documented during collection. Looked up from germline, CDR1 is SGHRS and CDR2 is YFSETQ. The V gene end was trimmed by 2 bases and the J gene end by 6 bases; junction bases not matched to a gene: 4. CDR3 size: 13 residues. Clones were read by immunoSEQ multiplex PCR, and TCRdb kept only the in-frame ones, dropping some. The sample carries 70,000 to 100,000 clones, about 88% recorded once. The data are from a study of identifying expanded T cells in peripheral blood. This chain joins TRBV5-1 and TRBJ2-5, with TRBD1 matching 7 bases. The TCR comes from a person aged 18 to 70 in good health. Sequences were obtained from blood. For the CDR3, the DNA is TGCGCCAGCAGCTTTTACAGGGGACAGACCCAGTACTTC. It translates to CASSFYRGQTQYF.